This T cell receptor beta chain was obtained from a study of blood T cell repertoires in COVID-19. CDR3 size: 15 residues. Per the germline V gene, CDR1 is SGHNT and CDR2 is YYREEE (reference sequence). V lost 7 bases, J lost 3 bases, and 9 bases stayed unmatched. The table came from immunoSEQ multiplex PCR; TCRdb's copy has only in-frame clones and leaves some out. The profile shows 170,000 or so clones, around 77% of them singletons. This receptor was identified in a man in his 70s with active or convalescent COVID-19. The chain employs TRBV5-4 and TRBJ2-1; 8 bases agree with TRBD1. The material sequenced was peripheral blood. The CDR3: CASQNGQGVYNEQFF. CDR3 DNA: TGTGCCAGCCAAAACGGACAGGGCGTCTACAATGAGCAGTTCTTC.